This TCR beta chain was captured in a study of blood T cells in healthy people across ages. The V segment lost 6 bases and the J segment 0 bases; nucleotides outside the gene matches: 9. Germline CDR1 SGHRS, CDR2 YFSETQ. CDR3 size: 15 residues. Together with a sample-barcoded 5' primer, a J-beta primer mix was included in a second PCR lasting about 6 to 11 cycles. From the 5' RACE reads, TCRdb called clonotypes with MiXCR, one entry per CDR3 protein. This sample has under 1,100,000 distinct CDR3 sequences, with approximately 25% found just once. This sample was shared with a second study, whose subject was T cells of mothers and their children. From that study: A few healthy Caucasian mothers, along with their six children, served as the donors. Extraction yielded RNA that went, in full, into cDNA synthesis at approximately 1.5 ug per 15 ul. Mothers gave over 8.5 million TCR beta CDR3 reads each, and children some 3 million each.

Sequenced: blood. The rearrangement uses TRBV5-1 and TRBJ2-7; 7 bases match TRBD2. The source is a girl aged 2-10 years in good health. The CDR3 reads CASTVTGTTSYEQYF. CDR3 coding DNA: TGCGCCAGCACAGTAACCGGGACTACCTCCTACGAGCAGTACTTC. The entire variable domain, with the rest obtained from reference TRBV5-1 and TRBJ2-7, is as follows: KAGVTQTPRYLIKTRGQQVTLSCSPISGHRSVSWYQQTPGQGLQFLFEYFSETQRNKGNFPGRFSGRQFSNSRSEMNVSTLELGDSALYLCASTVTGTTSYEQYFGPGTRLTVT.